The sequence of this TCR beta chain was determined in a study of T cell repertoires in cytomegalovirus infection. Study context: In the study, CMV epitopes included recently identified HLA-C-restricted and well-studied HLA-B-restricted ones. Public TCR beta signature analysis indicated the presence of both CMV infection and matching HLA type.

General observations from the study: Dominating the ex vivo response were TCR beta clonotypes that were CMV-specific and HLA-C-restricted.

TCRdb independently ran MiXCR on the reads; one entry per CDR3 protein. The repertoire holds hundreds of thousands of distinct CDR3 sequences, with about 33% as singletons. This clonotype was recorded many times. Its specificity is not known. The V and J ends lost 2 bases and 0 bases, in that order; junction bases with no gene match: 7. Germline V lookup: CDR1 SGHTA, CDR2 FQGTGA. The CDR3 is 19 amino acids. The sequencing used cultured PBMCs, collected from culture after CMV antigen stimulation. This sequence was found in a human donor in good health (CMV status not recorded). Some clones in this sample may be carry-over from other donors' samples. The chain joins TRBV7-3 to TRBJ2-6; 10 nucleotides agree with TRBD2. For the CDR3, the DNA is TGTGCCAGCAGCTTAGAGAGCGGGAGGGGATTCTCTGGGGCCAACGTCCTGACTTTC. It encodes CASSLESGRGFSGANVLTF.